These 17 T cell receptor beta chains came from one sample sequenced in a study of shared clonotypes between healthy human individuals. Generated by immunoSEQ multiplex PCR, the TCRdb table keeps only in-frame clones and is missing some. The sample shows 2 million to 2.5 million clones, around 95% of them seen only once. Source material: naive CD4+ T cells sorted from blood. The subset is: CD45RA+ positively selected. These receptors were collected from a man between 18 and 35 years old in good health.

This sequence joins TRBV11-3 and TRBJ2-3; D not resolved. The CDR3 extends over 13 amino acids. Germline V gene sequence: CDR1 SGHNT, CDR2 YENEEA. The V and J ends lost 1 base and 2 bases respectively, with 4 bases between them. This chain's CDR3 is CASSLGPTDTQYF. CDR3 DNA sequence: TGTGCCAGCAGCTTAGGCCCCACAGATACGCAGTATTTT.

The chain uses TRBV2 and TRBJ1-5, with D unclear. This CDR3 region has 16 residues. Germline V gives CDR1 SNHLY, CDR2 FYNNEI. Trimming shortened V by 7 bases and J by 3 bases, and 19 bases separated the two germline ends. For the CDR3, the DNA is TGTGCCAGCATGAAACGAACCGGGTCTCTCAATCAGCCCCAGCATTTT. Its protein is CASMKRTGSLNQPQHF.

This chain joins TRBV30 and TRBJ2-1, with D perhaps matching TRBD1 (5 bases). The germline CDR1 and CDR2 sequences are GTSNPN and SVGIG (reference sequence). Trimming cost V 2 bases and J 2 bases, with 7 bases left between them. The CDR3 totals 13 residues. CDR3 nucleotide sequence: TGTGCCTGGAGTCCGACAGCCTACAATGAGCAGTTCTTC. This gives the protein CAWSPTAYNEQFF. Filled out from reference TRBV30 and TRBJ2-1, the complete variable domain reads SQTIHQWPATLVQPVGSPLSLECTVEGTSNPNLYWYRQAAGRGLQLLFYSVGIGQISSEVPQNLSASRPQDRQFILSSKKLLLSDSGFYLCAWSPTAYNEQFFGPGTRLTVL.

This chain links TRBV10-3 with TRBJ2-2; 8 nucleotides align to TRBD2. This CDR3 contains 12 residues. Germline V gene sequence: CDR1 ENHRY, CDR2 SYGVKD. V was clipped by 10 bases and J by 4 bases; unmatched bases: 2. The CDR3 nucleotides are TGTGCCACAAGCGGGAGCACCGGGGAGCTGTTTTTT. As protein: CATSGSTGELFF.

This clone has just a few counts. The chain couples TRBV2 to TRBJ2-7, with a possible D match to TRBD1 (5 bases). The CDR3 length is 15 residues. The ends were cut back, 4 bases at V and 1 base at J, with 14 bases in the middle. The germline CDR1 and CDR2 sequences are SNHLY and FYNNEI. The CDR3 nucleotides read TGTGCCAGCAGTGTATCAGGGCTTCCTTCCTACGAGCAGTACTTC. Translating gives CASSVSGLPSYEQYF. Complete variable domain (other parts from reference TRBV2 and TRBJ2-7): EPEVTQTPSHQVTQMGQEVILRCVPISNHLYFYWYRQILGQKVEFLVSFYNNEISEKSEIFDDQFSVERPDGSNFTLKIRSTKLEDSAMYFCASSVSGLPSYEQYFGPGTRLTVT.

The rearrangement links TRBV18 to TRBJ2-2, with a tentative D call TRBD1 (6 bases). CDR1 is KGHSH, CDR2 LQKENI, per germline. V was pared by 6 bases and J by 5 bases, with 13 bases between. The CDR3 length is 14 residues. The CDR3 sequence is CASSRRQATGELFF. CDR3 DNA: TGTGCCAGCTCCCGCCGACAGGCGACCGGGGAGCTGTTTTTT.

V is TRBV18 and J is TRBJ1-2; the match to TRBD1 covers 8 bases. The CDR3 extends over 15 amino acids. J lost 6 bases, V lost 0 bases, and 6 bases had no gene match. The germline gives CDR1 KGHSH, CDR2 LQKENI. CDR3 residues: CASSPPARGRDGYTF. In DNA form, the CDR3 reads TGTGCCAGCTCACCACCGGCCAGGGGGCGTGATGGCTACACCTTC.

This chain connects TRBV5-1 to TRBJ1-2, with 11 bases fitting TRBD1. V trimming: 4 bases; J trimming: 1 base; junction bases outside the gene matches: 9. The germline CDR1 and CDR2 sequences are SGHRS and YFSETQ. The CDR3 covers 17 residues. The CDR3 bases are TGCGCCAGCAGCCCGAGAGCGGACAGGGGGCTTAACTATGGCTACACCTTC. Its translation: CASSPRADRGLNYGYTF.

About this clone: One end of the junction is discordant with germline, which a read error may explain. The J gene is TRBJ2-7, the V gene TRBV13; TRBD2 matches 7 bases. CDR1 and CDR2 (germline): PRHDT, FYEKMQ (reference sequence). This CDR3 is 15 amino acids long. CDR3 in amino acids: CASSLGLVGPYEQYF. For the CDR3, the DNA is TGTGCCAGCAGCCTAGGACTAGTCGGGCCCTACGAGCAGTACTTC.

This chain links TRBV28 with TRBJ1-2; no firm D call. Germline CDR1 is MDHEN and CDR2 is SYDVKM. V was clipped by 4 bases and J by 4 bases, with 7 bases between them. The CDR3 runs 12 residues. CDR3 nucleotide sequence: TGTGCCAGCAGTTCGGACGGCTATGGCTACACCTTC. Protein sequence: CASSSDGYGYTF.

The rearrangement joins TRBV19 to TRBJ1-3, with a tentative D call TRBD1 (6 bases). The CDR3 has 14 amino acids. Germline V gives CDR1 LNHDA, CDR2 SQIVND (reference sequence). V gave up 7 bases and J gave up 4 bases, with 14 bases separating them. The CDR3 DNA sequence: TGTGCCAGTACCAACACAGGGTCCGGAAACACCATATATTTT. Translating it yields CASTNTGSGNTIYF.

In regard to this clone: Other DNA sequences in this sample translate to the same CDR3. V usage is TRBV6-5 and J usage is TRBJ2-3; 7 bases align to TRBD1. This CDR3 spans 13 amino acids. Unmatched junction bases numbered 4, after V lost 6 bases and J lost 4 bases. Germline CDR1 MNHEY, CDR2 SVGAGI. CDR3 coding DNA: TGTGCCAGCAGCAGACAGGGCCCAGATACGCAGTATTTT. Its translation is CASSRQGPDTQYF.

This chain links TRBV27 with TRBJ2-5, with D possibly matching TRBD1 (6 bases). V was shortened by 5 bases and J by 3 bases, with 13 bases between the two germline ends. CDR1 and CDR2 (germline): MNHEY, SMNVEV (reference sequence). CDR3 length: 14 residues. The CDR3 nucleotides read TGTGCCAGCAGTCAGGGACATGGGAAAGAGACCCAGTACTTC. Translating it yields CASSQGHGKETQYF.

V gene TRBV19 combines with J gene TRBJ1-6; D is undetermined. Germline CDR1 LNHDA, CDR2 SQIVND (reference sequence). V shed 5 bases and J shed 3 bases, with 8 bases lying between them. The CDR3 is 14 residues long. CDR3 in DNA: TGTGCCAGTAGTGGGAACCTCTATAATTCACCCCTCCACTTT. Translated: CASSGNLYNSPLHF.

The chain links TRBV7-3 to TRBJ1-2; 7 nucleotides agree with TRBD1. V shed 5 bases, J shed 8 bases, and the junction held 11 bases outside the gene matches. The CDR3 loop spans 14 amino acids. The germline V gene encodes CDR1 SGHTA and CDR2 FQGTGA. CDR3 coding DNA: TGTGCCAGCAGCCCAGGACAGGCAGCCTCCGGCTACACCTTC. Its translation: CASSPGQAASGYTF.

Notes on this clone: This specimen includes other DNA sequences encoding the same CDR3. The chain employs TRBV2 and TRBJ1-2, with 7 bases matching TRBD1. The germline V gene encodes CDR1 SNHLY and CDR2 FYNNEI. Unmatched junction bases numbered 6, after V lost 4 bases and J lost 4 bases. There are 14 residues in the CDR3. DNA for the CDR3: TGTGCCAGCAGTGGACAGGGATTGGGCTATGGCTACACCTTC. Protein sequence: CASSGQGLGYGYTF.

CDR3 nucleotide sequence: TGTGCCAGCAGTTGGTCGCACCTAGAAGCTTTCTTT. Its translation: CASSWSHLEAFF. The V gene is TRBV28, the J gene TRBJ1-1; D is unclear. The CDR3 has 12 amino acids. Germline V CDR1 and CDR2: MDHEN, SYDVKM. The V end was cut by 4 bases, the J end by 8 bases, with 11 bases between.